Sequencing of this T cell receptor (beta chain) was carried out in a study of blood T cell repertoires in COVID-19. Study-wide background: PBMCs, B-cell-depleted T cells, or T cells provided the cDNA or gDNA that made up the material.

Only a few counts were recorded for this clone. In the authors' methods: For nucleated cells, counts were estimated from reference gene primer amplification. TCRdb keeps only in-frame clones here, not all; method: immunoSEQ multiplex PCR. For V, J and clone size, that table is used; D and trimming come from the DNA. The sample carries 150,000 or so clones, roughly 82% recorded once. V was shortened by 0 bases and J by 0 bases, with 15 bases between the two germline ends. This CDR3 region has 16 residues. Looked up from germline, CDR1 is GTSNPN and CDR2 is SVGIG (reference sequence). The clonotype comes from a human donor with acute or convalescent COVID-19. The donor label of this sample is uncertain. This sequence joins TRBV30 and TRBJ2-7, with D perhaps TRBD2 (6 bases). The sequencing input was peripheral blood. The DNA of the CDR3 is TGTGCCTGGAGTGTACGGCGGGGCCTCCACTCCTACGAGCAGTACTTC. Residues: CAWSVRRGLHSYEQYF.